This T cell receptor (beta chain) was captured in a study of T cell changes during pregnancy in multiple sclerosis. Sequencing was performed with immunoSEQ multiplex PCR; in TCRdb, only in-frame clones are kept and a portion is missing. This sample has some 48,000 clones; roughly 91% occur once, and the top ten carry about 0.61%. The CDR3 sequence is 13 residues long. With V trimmed by 6 bases and J by 6 bases, 5 bases remained unmatched. Germline V CDR1 and CDR2: MDHEN, SYDVKM. This chain uses TRBV28 with TRBJ2-1, with 7 nucleotides matching TRBD1. The source of this sequence is a female donor in good health, enrolled as a control in a pregnancy study. This specimen was CD4+ T cells from peripheral blood mononuclear cells, taken after pregnancy. This CDR3 reads CASSLTGRNEQFF. The CDR3 bases are TGTGCCAGCAGCCTGACAGGGCGCAATGAGCAGTTCTTC.